This T cell receptor (beta chain) is drawn from a study of cytomegalovirus exposure and HLA in healthy donors. Every donor was a healthy person donating bone marrow. The CDR3 covers 16 residues. Germline V gene lookup returns CDR1 SGHVS and CDR2 FNYEAQ. Trimming cost V 5 bases and J 5 bases; bases outside gene matches: 12. The PCR used 60 Vbeta and 13 Jbeta primers. Clones were read by immunoSEQ multiplex PCR, and TCRdb kept only the in-frame ones, dropping some. This table has 140,000 to 150,000 clones, 60% to 85% appearing once. The TCR originated in a woman aged 40 to 50 in good health and CMV-seropositive. Sample: PBMCs. V and J are TRBV7-6 and TRBJ2-5, with TRBD2 matching 9 bases. The chain's CDR3 is CASSPGERGVDETQYF. Here the CDR3 DNA reads TGTGCCAGCAGCCCCGGGGAGCGGGGGGTCGACGAGACCCAGTACTTC.